The 32 T cell receptor beta chains listed next were all sequenced from one sample in a study of blood T cell repertoires in COVID-19 (TCRdb year 2020). The library was prepared using the immunoSEQ multiplex PCR assay. In TCRdb, the immuneACCESS table is reduced to in-frame sequences with V and J assigned. These tables do not hold every clone; where another copy was compared, an unresolved V gene accounts for under half, and the others remain unexplained. This sample lists tens of thousands of clones; 75% to 90% were detected once. The top ten clonotypes cover about 9.4% of the sample. Specimen: peripheral blood. The receptors shown here come from a human donor with acute or convalescent COVID-19. The donor label of this sample is uncertain.

The chain has TRBV10-1 and TRBJ1-1, with TRBD1 as a possible D gene (6 bases). V was pared by 9 bases and J by 5 bases, with 10 bases between. There are 11 residues in the CDR3. Germline lookup yields CDR1 WNHNN and CDR2 SYGVQD (reference sequence). The CDR3 sequence: CASGRGTEAFF. CDR3 sequence (DNA): TGCGCCAGTGGAAGGGGGACTGAAGCTTTCTTT.

The chain has TRBV4-1 and TRBJ2-1; D perhaps matches TRBD2 (7 bases). V lost 0 bases, J lost 12 bases, and 15 bases lay in between. This CDR3 contains 14 residues. Germline CDR1 is MGHRA and CDR2 is YSYEKL. CDR3 coding DNA: TGCGCCAGCAGCCAAGAGGGGGCGGGGGAAAGGCAGTTCTTC. It codes for CASSQEGAGERQFF.

J is TRBJ2-1 and V is TRBV28; 14 bases are a match to TRBD2. Germline trimming cut 6 bases from V and 2 bases from J; bases unmatched to any gene: 6. The CDR3 has 17 residues. Germline V CDR1 and CDR2: MDHEN, SYDVKM. The CDR3, as DNA: TGTGCCAGCAGAGACCGGACTAGCGGGGGGACCTACAATGAGCAGTTCTTC. It codes for CASRDRTSGGTYNEQFF.

The V and J genes are TRBV4-2 and TRBJ2-7, with D maybe TRBD1 (6 bases). The germline V gene encodes CDR1 LGHNA and CDR2 YNFKEQ. There are 18 residues in the CDR3. V shed 0 bases and J shed 0 bases, with 18 bases lying between them. CDR3 DNA: TGTGCCAGCAGCCAAGATATCGGTGGGGGCGGTGCCTCCTACGAGCAGTACTTC. Translation: CASSQDIGGGGASYEQYF.

The CDR3 sequence: CASSPRETSGTYQETQYF. As DNA, the CDR3 is TGTGCCAGCAGCCCTAGGGAGACTAGCGGGACGTACCAAGAGACCCAGTACTTC. The chain has TRBV7-6 and TRBJ2-5, with 11 bases that match TRBD2. This CDR3 has 18 residues. Germline loops: CDR1 SGHVS, CDR2 FNYEAQ. V lost 5 bases to trimming and J lost 0 bases; unmatched junction nucleotides: 11.

The rearrangement uses TRBV11-3 and TRBJ2-1; 12 nucleotides align to TRBD2. The CDR3 has 17 amino acids. Germline V gene lookup returns CDR1 SGHNT and CDR2 YENEEA. Trimming took 2 bases from V and 6 from J; bases not matched to a gene: 8. CDR3 sequence reads: CASSLTTSGRSINEQFF. DNA for the CDR3: TGTGCCAGCAGCTTAACGACTAGCGGGAGATCGATCAATGAGCAGTTCTTC.

This clone has more than one count but fewer than ten. J is TRBJ1-6 and V is TRBV12-3 or TRBV12-4; D remains ambiguous. V dropped 6 bases and J dropped 7 bases, with 7 bases sitting between them. CDR3 length equals 12 residues. CDR3 residues: CASSSSNSPLHF. As DNA, the CDR3 is TGTGCCAGCAGCAGTTCAAATTCACCCCTCCACTTT.

The CDR3 DNA is TGCGCCAGCAGCCTAACCCTGAACACTGAAGCTTTCTTT. This gives the protein CASSLTLNTEAFF. This sequence joins TRBV5-1 and TRBJ1-1; D is undetermined. Per the germline V gene, CDR1 is SGHRS and CDR2 is YFSETQ. The V end lost 4 bases, the J end lost 0 bases, and 7 bases lay between the germline ends. This CDR3 is 13 amino acids long.

The chain employs TRBV6-1 and TRBJ2-7; perhaps TRBD2 as D (5 bases). CDR3 length: 14 residues. Trimming stripped 6 bases from V and 5 bases from J, with 17 bases between. Germline V gene lookup returns CDR1 MNHNS and CDR2 SASEGT. CDR3 coding DNA: TGTGCCAGCAGACCCGCCCAGAGCGGCCACGAGCAGTACGTC. Translated, it gives CASRPAQSGHEQYV.

V and J are TRBV7-3 and TRBJ1-5; perhaps TRBD1 as D (5 bases). CDR1 is SGHTA and CDR2 is FQGTGA in the germline V gene. Trimming took off 1 base at V and 0 bases at J, with 13 bases between the two ends. The CDR3 extends over 17 amino acids. The CDR3 loop reads CASSLSGFGGSNQPQHF. The DNA for the CDR3 is TGTGCCAGCAGCTTAAGTGGTTTCGGGGGTAGCAATCAGCCCCAGCATTTT.

This rearrangement joins TRBV6-6 to TRBJ1-2; D is ambiguous. This CDR3 comprises 12 residues. Looked up from germline, CDR1 is MNHNY and CDR2 is SVGAGI (reference sequence). V gave up 5 bases and J gave up 6 bases, with 10 bases separating them. CDR3 coding DNA: TGTGCCAGCAGTACCCGGGAGGATGGCTACACCTTC. Translation gives CASSTREDGYTF.

V gene TRBV4-2 combines with J gene TRBJ1-2; TRBD1 matches at 9 bases. Looked up from germline, CDR1 is LGHNA and CDR2 is YNFKEQ. The junction had 12 bases not matched to a gene; V was cut back by 2 bases and J by 5 bases. CDR3 length: 17 amino acids. For the CDR3, the DNA is TGTGCCAGCAGCCAACCAGCCGGGGCAGGACAGGGGTATGGCTACACCTTC. It translates to CASSQPAGAGQGYGYTF.

This sequence joins TRBV19 and TRBJ1-5; D is possibly TRBD1 (6 bases). V was clipped by 7 bases and J by 3 bases, with 13 bases between them. The CDR3 runs to 14 residues. Germline CDR1 and CDR2: LNHDA and SQIVND (reference sequence). CDR3 in amino acids: CASTLHRVNQPQHF. CDR3 sequence (DNA): TGTGCCAGTACCCTTCACAGGGTCAATCAGCCCCAGCATTTT.

The chain combines TRBV15 with TRBJ2-7, with D unresolved. CDR3 length: 16 residues. Germline CDR1 is LNHNV and CDR2 is YYDKDF (reference sequence). The V and J ends lost 0 bases and 3 bases respectively, with 15 bases between them. Here the CDR3 reads CATSRDRGTTGYEQYF. CDR3 bases: TGTGCCACCAGCAGAGATCGAGGAACCACGGGCTACGAGCAGTACTTC. The variable domain in full, completed from reference TRBV15 and TRBJ2-7, reads DAMVIQNPRYQVTQFGKPVTLSCSQTLNHNVMYWYQQKSSQAPKLLFHYYDKDFNNEADTPDNFQSRRPNTSFCFLDIRSPGLGDTAMYLCATSRDRGTTGYEQYFGPGTRLTVT.

This CDR3 is CASSLELAQYEQYF. The CDR3 nucleotides read TGCGCCAGCAGCTTGGAACTAGCTCAATACGAGCAGTACTTC. The chain has TRBV5-1 and TRBJ2-7; D possibly corresponds to TRBD2 (6 bases). There are 14 residues in the CDR3. Germline loops: CDR1 SGHRS, CDR2 YFSETQ. The germline V and J ends were trimmed by 0 bases and 4 bases, with 11 bases remaining between them.

This sequence joins TRBV19 and TRBJ2-5, with 10 positions matching TRBD1. This CDR3 has 15 amino acids. Germline assignment: CDR1 LNHDA and CDR2 SQIVND (reference sequence). V shed 4 bases, J shed 5 bases, and the junction held 7 bases outside the gene matches. In DNA, the CDR3 is TGTGCCAGTAGTACGGGGACAGGGGTGAGGGAGACCCAGTACTTC. Protein: CASSTGTGVRETQYF.

This clone was seen a few times. The chain uses TRBV6-1 and TRBJ1-3; 7 bases match TRBD1. Germline loops: CDR1 MNHNS, CDR2 SASEGT. J was trimmed by 4 bases and V by 4 bases; bases with no gene match: 19. The length of the CDR3 is 19 residues. The CDR3 bases are TGTGCCAGCAGTGCAAGGGGGCAGGAGCAAAGCAAAAAAGGAAACACCATATATTTT. It specifies CASSARGQEQSKKGNTIYF.

V is TRBV27 and J is TRBJ1-6; D is uncertain. The V gene lost 6 bases and the J gene lost 8 bases, with 20 bases spanning the gap. Germline V gene sequence: CDR1 MNHEY, CDR2 SMNVEV (reference sequence). The CDR3 consists of 16 residues. This CDR3 reads CASSPLPTAFYSPLHF. DNA for the CDR3: TGTGCCAGCAGCCCCCTCCCTACAGCATTTTATTCACCCCTCCACTTT.

The rearrangement uses TRBV7-9 and TRBJ2-3; D possibly corresponds to TRBD2 (6 bases). This CDR3 region has 13 residues. V dropped 7 bases and J dropped 4 bases, with 12 bases sitting between them. The germline V gene has CDR1 SEHNR and CDR2 FQNEAQ (reference sequence). This chain's CDR3 is CASTSGGADTQYF. CDR3 nucleotides: TGTGCCAGCACCTCCGGCGGGGCAGATACGCAGTATTTT. The full variable domain, rest sourced from reference TRBV7-9 and TRBJ2-3, is DTGVSQNPRHKITKRGQNVTFRCDPISEHNRLYWYRQTLGQGPEFLTYFQNEAQLEKSRLLSDRFSAERPKGSFSTLEIQRTEQGDSAMYLCASTSGGADTQYFGPGTRLTVL.

V and J are TRBV10-3 and TRBJ2-2; TRBD2 matches at 15 bases. The CDR3 spans 16 residues. Germline-derived CDR1 and CDR2 are ENHRY and SYGVKD. The V gene end was trimmed by 6 bases and the J gene end by 7 bases; junction bases not matched to a gene: 6. CDR3 sequence reads: CAISGLAGGPGGELFF. The CDR3 bases are TGTGCCATCAGCGGACTAGCGGGGGGGCCTGGCGGGGAGCTGTTTTTT.

V gene TRBV24-1 combines with J gene TRBJ1-4, with D perhaps matching TRBD1 (5 bases). Germline V lookup: CDR1 KGHDR, CDR2 SFDVKD. The CDR3 contains 15 residues. The V gene lost 5 bases and the J gene lost 0 bases, with 9 bases spanning the gap. CDR3 sequence reads: CATSAQGATNEKLFF. The CDR3 nucleotides read TGTGCCACCAGTGCCCAGGGTGCAACTAATGAAAAACTGTTTTTT.

The chain joins TRBV5-1 to TRBJ2-1; perhaps TRBD2 as D (6 bases). V was trimmed by 5 bases and J by 8 bases, leaving 17 bases between them. Germline-derived CDR1 and CDR2 are SGHRS and YFSETQ. This CDR3 is built from 14 residues. CDR3 sequence (DNA): TGCGCCAGCAGTGGGACTCCTTCTGTTGATGAGCAGTTCTTC. Its translation is CASSGTPSVDEQFF.

This chain links TRBV27 with TRBJ1-5; D is perhaps TRBD1 (5 bases). Germline CDR1 reads MNHEY; CDR2 reads SMNVEV (reference sequence). V was cut by 2 bases and J by 0 bases, with 11 bases left in between. This CDR3 is 16 amino acids long. In DNA form, the CDR3 reads TGTGCCAGCAGTTTAGTGGGACTCATTAGCAATCAGCCCCAGCATTTT. Its translation: CASSLVGLISNQPQHF.

The chain links TRBV28 to TRBJ1-5, with TRBD1 as a possible D gene (5 bases). This CDR3 comprises 15 residues. Germline V gene sequence: CDR1 MDHEN, CDR2 SYDVKM. Trimming left V 6 bases short and J 3 bases short, with 15 bases between. CDR3 nucleotides: TGTGCCAGCAGCAAGGATTCAGGGCCCAATCAGCCCCAGCATTTT. Translating it yields CASSKDSGPNQPQHF.

The gene calls are TRBV5-4 and TRBJ2-3; 11 bases line up with TRBD2. Germline V lookup: CDR1 SGHNT, CDR2 YYREEE (reference sequence). This CDR3 region has 15 residues. Trimming took 4 bases from V and 4 from J; bases not matched to a gene: 5. CDR3: CASSAPGLAADTQYF. The CDR3 DNA sequence: TGTGCCAGCAGCGCGCCGGGACTAGCGGCAGATACGCAGTATTTT.

The rearrangement uses TRBV18 and TRBJ2-1; TRBD1 aligns across 7 bases. CDR3 length equals 14 residues. CDR1 is KGHSH, CDR2 LQKENI, per germline. The V gene end was trimmed by 3 bases and the J gene end by 7 bases; junction bases not matched to a gene: 6. Written as DNA, the CDR3 is TGTGCCAGCTCACCTGAGAGGGGGCGGAATGAGCAGTTCTTC. Protein product: CASSPERGRNEQFF.

The chain is built from TRBV30 and TRBJ1-1; D ambiguous. V lost 0 bases to trimming and J lost 0 bases, with 11 bases between them. This CDR3 spans 15 amino acids. Germline V gives CDR1 GTSNPN, CDR2 SVGIG (reference sequence). The CDR3 DNA follows: TGTGCCTGGAGTGTGGGCCAGAGCCTGAACACTGAAGCTTTCTTT. This codes for CAWSVGQSLNTEAFF.

V and J are TRBV28 and TRBJ2-3, with 7 bases matching TRBD2. Trimming cost V 5 bases and J 8 bases; bases outside gene matches: 7. The germline gives CDR1 MDHEN, CDR2 SYDVKM. CDR3 length: 13 amino acids. CDR3 amino acids: CASSPSGGFTQYF. As DNA, the CDR3 is TGTGCCAGCAGTCCCTCCGGGGGGTTTACGCAGTATTTT.

The chain uses TRBV4-1 and TRBJ1-2, with a possible D match to TRBD1 (5 bases). The CDR3 covers 13 residues. The germline V gene encodes CDR1 MGHRA and CDR2 YSYEKL. V lost 3 bases and J 8 bases, leaving 13 bases between the germline ends. CDR3 DNA: TGCGCCAGCAGCCAGGCGCTCGGGGGAGGCTACACCTTC. Residues: CASSQALGGGYTF.

This chain uses TRBV6-1 with TRBJ2-3; the match to TRBD1 covers 9 bases. V lost 4 bases to trimming and J lost 3 bases; unmatched junction nucleotides: 11. The germline gives CDR1 MNHNS, CDR2 SASEGT. This CDR3 region has 17 residues. CDR3 bases: TGTGCCAGCAGTGCACAGACCGGGACAGGGTGGACAGATACGCAGTATTTT. The encoded protein is CASSAQTGTGWTDTQYF.

The V gene is TRBV7-3, the J gene TRBJ2-4; possible D gene TRBD2, 6 bases. Germline values: CDR1 SGHTA, CDR2 FQGTGA. Trimming took 4 bases from V and 10 from J, leaving 14 bases between them. The CDR3 runs to 13 residues. The CDR3 region is CASSSAGTLIQYF. Written as DNA, the CDR3 is TGTGCCAGCAGCTCAGCCGGGACTCTTATTCAGTACTTC.

The V gene is TRBV9, the J gene TRBJ2-5; 7 bases are shared with TRBD2. V was pared by 0 bases and J by 5 bases, with 10 bases of the junction left unmatched. Germline V CDR1 and CDR2: SGDLS, YYNGEE. CDR3 length: 16 residues. The CDR3 loop is CASSVGDSGSWETQYF. The CDR3, as DNA: TGTGCCAGCAGCGTAGGTGATAGCGGGTCCTGGGAGACCCAGTACTTC.